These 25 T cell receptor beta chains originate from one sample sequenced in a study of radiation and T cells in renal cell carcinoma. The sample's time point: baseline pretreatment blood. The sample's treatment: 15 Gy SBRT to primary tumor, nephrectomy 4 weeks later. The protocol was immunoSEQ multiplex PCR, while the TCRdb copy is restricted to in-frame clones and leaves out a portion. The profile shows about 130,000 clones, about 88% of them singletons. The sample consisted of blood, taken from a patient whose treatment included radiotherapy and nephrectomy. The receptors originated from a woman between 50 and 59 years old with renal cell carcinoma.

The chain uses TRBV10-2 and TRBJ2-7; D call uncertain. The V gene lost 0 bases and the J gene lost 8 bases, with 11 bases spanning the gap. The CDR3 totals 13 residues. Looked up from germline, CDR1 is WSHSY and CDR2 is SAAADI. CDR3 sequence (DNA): TGCGCCAGCAGTGAGTCGGGTTCTCTGAAGCAGTACTTC. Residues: CASSESGSLKQYF.

The CDR3 coding sequence is TGTGCCAGCAGCTTGCGGGGGGGTTCAGATACGCAGTATTTT. It yields the protein CASSLRGGSDTQYF. This sequence joins TRBV7-9 and TRBJ2-3; 9 bases are shared with TRBD2. Germline trimming cut 3 bases from V and 4 bases from J; bases unmatched to any gene: 2. CDR1 SEHNR and CDR2 FQNEAQ come from the germline V gene (reference sequence). The CDR3 loop spans 14 amino acids.

The CDR3 sequence is CASSGDLRTDTQYF. DNA for the CDR3: TGTGCCAGCAGCGGAGACCTCCGCACAGATACGCAGTATTTT. The J gene is TRBJ2-3, the V gene TRBV13, with D unclear. Germline-derived CDR1 and CDR2 are PRHDT and FYEKMQ (reference sequence). Deletions cut 5 bases from V and 1 base from J, with 10 bases between. The CDR3 is made up of 14 amino acids. The full variable domain, rest sourced from reference TRBV13 and TRBJ2-3, is AAGVIQSPRHLIKEKRETATLKCYPIPRHDTVYWYQQGPGQDPQFLISFYEKMQSDKGSIPDRFSAQQFSDYHSELNMSSLELGDSALYFCASSGDLRTDTQYFGPGTRLTVL.

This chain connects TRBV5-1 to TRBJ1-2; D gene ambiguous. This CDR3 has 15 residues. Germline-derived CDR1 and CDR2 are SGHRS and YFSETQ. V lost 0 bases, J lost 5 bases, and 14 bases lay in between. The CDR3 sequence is CASSLEAGGPYGYTF. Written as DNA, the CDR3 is TGCGCCAGCAGCTTGGAGGCAGGCGGACCTTATGGCTACACCTTC.

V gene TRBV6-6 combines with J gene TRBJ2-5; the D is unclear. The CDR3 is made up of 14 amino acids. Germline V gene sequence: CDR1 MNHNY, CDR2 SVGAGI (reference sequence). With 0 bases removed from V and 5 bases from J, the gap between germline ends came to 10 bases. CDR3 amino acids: CASSYSPGWETQYF. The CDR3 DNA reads TGTGCCAGCAGTTACTCCCCAGGTTGGGAGACCCAGTACTTC.

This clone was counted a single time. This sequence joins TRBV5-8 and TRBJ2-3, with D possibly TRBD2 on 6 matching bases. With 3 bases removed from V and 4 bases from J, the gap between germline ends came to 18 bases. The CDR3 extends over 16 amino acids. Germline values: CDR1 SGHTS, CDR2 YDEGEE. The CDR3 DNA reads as TGTGCCAGCAGCTGGGGCGGGGTCCAGGGAGCAGATACGCAGTATTTT. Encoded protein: CASSWGGVQGADTQYF.

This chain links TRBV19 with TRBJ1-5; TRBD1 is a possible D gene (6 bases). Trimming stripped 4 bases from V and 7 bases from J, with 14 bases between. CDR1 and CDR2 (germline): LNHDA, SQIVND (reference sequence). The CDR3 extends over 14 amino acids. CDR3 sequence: CASSKRDIGQPQHF. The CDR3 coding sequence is TGTGCCAGTAGTAAGAGGGACATCGGGCAGCCCCAGCATTTT.

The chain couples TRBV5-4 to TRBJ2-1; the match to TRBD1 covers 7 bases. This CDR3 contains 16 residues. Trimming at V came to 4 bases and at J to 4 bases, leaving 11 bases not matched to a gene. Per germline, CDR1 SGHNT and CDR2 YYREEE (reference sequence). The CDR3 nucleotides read TGTGCCAGCAGCCCCCCATCGGGACAGACTTACAATGAGCAGTTCTTC. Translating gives CASSPPSGQTYNEQFF.

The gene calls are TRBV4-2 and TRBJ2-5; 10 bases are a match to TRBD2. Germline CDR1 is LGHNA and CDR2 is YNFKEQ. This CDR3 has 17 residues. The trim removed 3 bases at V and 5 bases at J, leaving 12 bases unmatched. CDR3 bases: TGTGCCAGCAGCCAGCGGCTAGCGGGGGAGGTAGAGGAGACCCAGTACTTC. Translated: CASSQRLAGEVEETQYF.

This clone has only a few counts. This chain's CDR3 is CASSLGRKNTEAFF. The CDR3 DNA is TGTGCCAGCAGCCTGGGCAGGAAGAACACTGAAGCTTTCTTT. The rearrangement joins TRBV14 to TRBJ1-1; D is ambiguous. Germline values: CDR1 SGHDN, CDR2 FVKESK. The V gene lost 4 bases and the J gene lost 1 base, with 10 bases spanning the gap. This CDR3 spans 14 amino acids.

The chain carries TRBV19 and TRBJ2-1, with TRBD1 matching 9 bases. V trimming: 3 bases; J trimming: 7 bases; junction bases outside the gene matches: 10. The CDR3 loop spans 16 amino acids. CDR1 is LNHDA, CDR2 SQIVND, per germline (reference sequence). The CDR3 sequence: CASSIPGQGYRNEQFF. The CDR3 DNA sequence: TGTGCCAGTAGTATCCCGGGACAGGGATACAGAAATGAGCAGTTCTTC.

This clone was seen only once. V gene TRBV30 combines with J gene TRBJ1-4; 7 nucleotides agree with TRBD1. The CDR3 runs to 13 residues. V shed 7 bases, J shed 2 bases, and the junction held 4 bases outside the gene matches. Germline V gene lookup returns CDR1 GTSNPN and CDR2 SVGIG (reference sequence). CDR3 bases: TGTGCCTCCTCCAGGGGGACTAATGAAAAACTGTTTTTT. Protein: CASSRGTNEKLFF.

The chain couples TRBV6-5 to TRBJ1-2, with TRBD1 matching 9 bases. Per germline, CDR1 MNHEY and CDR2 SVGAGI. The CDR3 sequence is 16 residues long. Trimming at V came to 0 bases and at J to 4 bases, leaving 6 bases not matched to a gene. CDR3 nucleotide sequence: TGTGCCAGCAGTTACTCGAGGGGGACAGGGATCTATGGCTACACCTTC. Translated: CASSYSRGTGIYGYTF.

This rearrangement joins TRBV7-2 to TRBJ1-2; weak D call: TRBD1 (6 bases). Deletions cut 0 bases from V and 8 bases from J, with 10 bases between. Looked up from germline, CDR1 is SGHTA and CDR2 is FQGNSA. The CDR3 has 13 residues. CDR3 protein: CASSLAQGRGYTF. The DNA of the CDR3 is TGTGCCAGCAGCTTAGCGCAGGGGCGCGGCTACACCTTC.

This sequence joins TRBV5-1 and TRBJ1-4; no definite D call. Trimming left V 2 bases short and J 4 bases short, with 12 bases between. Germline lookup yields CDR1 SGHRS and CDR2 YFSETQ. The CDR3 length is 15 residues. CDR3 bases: TGCGCCAGCAGCTTCCAGTCGGCGGGTAATGAAAAACTGTTTTTT. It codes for CASSFQSAGNEKLFF.

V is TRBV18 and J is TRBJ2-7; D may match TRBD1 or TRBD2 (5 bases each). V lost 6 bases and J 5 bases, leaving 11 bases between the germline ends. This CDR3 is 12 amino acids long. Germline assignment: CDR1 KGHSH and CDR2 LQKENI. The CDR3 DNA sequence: TGTGCCAGCTCGCCGGGGCAAGACGAGCAGTACTTC. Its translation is CASSPGQDEQYF.

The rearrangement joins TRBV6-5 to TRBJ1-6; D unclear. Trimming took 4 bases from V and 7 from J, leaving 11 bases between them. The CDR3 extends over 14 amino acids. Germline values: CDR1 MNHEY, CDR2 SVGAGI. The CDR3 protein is CASSLRGLNSPLHF. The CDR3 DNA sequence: TGTGCCAGCAGTTTACGGGGTTTGAATTCACCCCTCCACTTT.

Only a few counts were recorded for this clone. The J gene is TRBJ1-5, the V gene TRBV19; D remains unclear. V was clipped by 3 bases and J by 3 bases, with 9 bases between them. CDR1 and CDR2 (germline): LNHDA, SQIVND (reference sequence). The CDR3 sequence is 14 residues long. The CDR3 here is CASSMDQYNQPQHF. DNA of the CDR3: TGTGCCAGTAGTATGGATCAATACAATCAGCCCCAGCATTTT.

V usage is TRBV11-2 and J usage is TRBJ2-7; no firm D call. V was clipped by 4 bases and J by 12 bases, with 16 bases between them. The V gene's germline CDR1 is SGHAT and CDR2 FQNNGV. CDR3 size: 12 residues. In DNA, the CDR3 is TGTGCCAGCAGCTCCCTGACGGGTCACCGGTACTTC. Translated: CASSSLTGHRYF.

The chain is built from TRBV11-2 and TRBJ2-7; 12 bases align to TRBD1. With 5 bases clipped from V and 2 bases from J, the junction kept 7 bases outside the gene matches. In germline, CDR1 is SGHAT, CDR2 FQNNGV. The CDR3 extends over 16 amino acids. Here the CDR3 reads CASSHNRDRGPYEQYF. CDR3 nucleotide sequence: TGTGCCAGCAGCCACAACCGGGACAGGGGGCCCTACGAGCAGTACTTC.

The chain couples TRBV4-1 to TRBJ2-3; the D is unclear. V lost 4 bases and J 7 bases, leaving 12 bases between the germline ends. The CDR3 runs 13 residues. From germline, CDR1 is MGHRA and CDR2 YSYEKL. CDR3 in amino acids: CASSLLGGNTQYF. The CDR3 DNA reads TGCGCCAGCAGCCTTCTGGGTGGCAATACGCAGTATTTT.

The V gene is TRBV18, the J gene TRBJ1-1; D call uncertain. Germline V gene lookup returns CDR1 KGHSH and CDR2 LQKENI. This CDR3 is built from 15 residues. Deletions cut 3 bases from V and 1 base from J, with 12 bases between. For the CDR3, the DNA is TGTGCCAGCTCACCCTTGTTCGGAGGGAACACTGAAGCTTTCTTT. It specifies CASSPLFGGNTEAFF.

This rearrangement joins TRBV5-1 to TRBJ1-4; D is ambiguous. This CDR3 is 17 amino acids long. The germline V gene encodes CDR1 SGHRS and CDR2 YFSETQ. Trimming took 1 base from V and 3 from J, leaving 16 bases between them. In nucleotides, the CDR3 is TGCGCCAGCAGCTTGAGCGGCGGAATGAGGGCTAATGAAAAACTGTTTTTT. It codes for CASSLSGGMRANEKLFF.

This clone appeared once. The CDR3: CASSLVGTYEQYF. The CDR3 coding sequence is TGCGCCAGCAGCTTGGTGGGGACTTACGAGCAGTACTTC. The chain recombines TRBV5-1 with TRBJ2-7; a weak D match, TRBD2 (6 bases). Germline CDR1 reads SGHRS; CDR2 reads YFSETQ. The CDR3 runs 13 residues. Trimming pared 0 bases from V and 4 bases from J, leaving 8 bases between.

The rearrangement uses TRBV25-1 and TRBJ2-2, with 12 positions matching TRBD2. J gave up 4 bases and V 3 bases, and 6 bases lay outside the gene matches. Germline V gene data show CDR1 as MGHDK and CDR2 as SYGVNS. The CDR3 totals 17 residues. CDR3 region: CASSDPTSGGVTGELFF. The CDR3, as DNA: TGTGCCAGCAGTGACCCGACTAGCGGGGGTGTCACCGGGGAGCTGTTTTTT.